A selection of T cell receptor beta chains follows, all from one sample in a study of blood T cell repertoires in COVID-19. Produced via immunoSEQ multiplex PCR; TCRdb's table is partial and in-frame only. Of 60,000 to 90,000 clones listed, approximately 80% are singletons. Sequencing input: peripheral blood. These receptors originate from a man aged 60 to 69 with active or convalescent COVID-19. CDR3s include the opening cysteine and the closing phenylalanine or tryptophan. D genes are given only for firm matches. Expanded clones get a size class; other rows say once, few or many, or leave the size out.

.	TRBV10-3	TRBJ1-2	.	CAISNPETGNYGYTF	TGTGCCATCAGCAATCCGGAAACAGGGAACTATGGCTACACCTTC
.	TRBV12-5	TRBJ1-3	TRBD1	CASGLVLTGDFSGNTIYF	TGTGCTAGTGGTTTGGTACTGACAGGGGACTTCTCTGGAAACACCATATATTTT
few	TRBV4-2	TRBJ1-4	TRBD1	CASSQGDRGLNEKLFF	TGTGCCAGCAGCCAAGGCGACAGGGGTCTTAATGAAAAACTGTTTTTT
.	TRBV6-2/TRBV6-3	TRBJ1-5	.	CASSQVGGGNQPQHF	TGTGCCAGCAGCCAGGTGGGAGGGGGCAATCAGCCCCAGCATTTT
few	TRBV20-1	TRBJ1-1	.	CSAAGAMRAFF	TGCAGTGCCGCAGGGGCGATGAGGGCTTTCTTT
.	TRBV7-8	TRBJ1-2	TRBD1	CASSPRDSYGYTF	TGTGCCAGCAGCCCCCGGGACAGCTATGGCTACACCTTC
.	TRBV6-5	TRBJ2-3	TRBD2	CASSFFSGGTDTQYF	TGTGCCAGCAGTTTTTTTAGCGGGGGCACAGATACGCAGTATTTT
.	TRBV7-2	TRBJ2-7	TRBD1	CASSYGTAPFEQYF	TGTGCCAGCAGCTACGGGACAGCCCCATTCGAGCAGTACTTC
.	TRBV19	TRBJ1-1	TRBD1	CASKVQGAQTEAFF	TGTGCCAGTAAAGTACAGGGGGCGCAGACTGAAGCTTTCTTT
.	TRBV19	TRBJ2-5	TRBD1	CASSGTGAAGTQYF	TGTGCCAGTAGCGGGACAGGGGCGGCGGGGACCCAGTACTTC
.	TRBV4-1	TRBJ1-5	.	CASSQVRGLPQHF	TGCGCCAGCAGCCAAGTTCGGGGACTGCCCCAGCATTTT
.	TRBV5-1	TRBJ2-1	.	CASSWGLHNEQFF	TGCGCCAGCAGCTGGGGACTTCACAATGAGCAGTTCTTC
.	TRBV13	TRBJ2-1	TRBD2	CASSPPWTSPSYNEQFF	TGTGCCAGCAGCCCTCCTTGGACTAGCCCGTCCTACAATGAGCAGTTCTTC
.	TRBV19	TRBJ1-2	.	CASSLPSGGLNYGYTF	TGTGCCAGTAGCCTCCCCTCCGGAGGGCTTAACTATGGCTACACCTTC
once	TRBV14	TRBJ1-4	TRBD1	CASSEGAREKLFF	TGTGCCAGCAGCGAGGGGGCTCGGGAAAAACTGTTTTTT
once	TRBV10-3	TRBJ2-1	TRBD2	CAISELTSLNEQFF	TGTGCCATCAGTGAGTTGACTAGCCTCAATGAGCAGTTCTTC
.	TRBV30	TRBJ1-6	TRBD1	CAWRSQGGSPLHF	TGTGCCTGGAGATCACAGGGGGGGTCACCCCTCCACTTT
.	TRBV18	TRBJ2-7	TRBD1	CASSSGQSSYEQYF	TGTGCCAGCTCATCGGGACAGTCCTCCTACGAGCAGTACTTC
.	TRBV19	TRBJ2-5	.	CASSIVLRETQYF	TGTGCCAGTAGTATAGTATTGCGAGAGACCCAGTACTTC
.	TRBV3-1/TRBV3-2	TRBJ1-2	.	CASSPGVEGYGYTF	TGTGCCAGCAGCCCGGGTGTTGAAGGCTATGGCTACACCTTC
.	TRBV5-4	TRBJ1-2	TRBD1	CASSWVLGQGLNYGYTF	TGTGCCAGCAGCTGGGTCCTAGGACAGGGGCTTAACTATGGCTACACCTTC
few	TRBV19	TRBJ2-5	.	CASSIHPKETQYF	TGTGCCAGTAGTATCCATCCTAAAGAGACCCAGTACTTC
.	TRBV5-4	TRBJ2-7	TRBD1	CASRTGTGAYEQYF	TGTGCCAGCAGAACCGGGACAGGGGCCTACGAGCAGTACTTC
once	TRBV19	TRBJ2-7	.	CASSPGFDYEQYF	TGTGCCAGTAGCCCCGGGTTCGACTACGAGCAGTACTTC
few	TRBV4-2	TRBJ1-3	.	CASSQDQNSPGNTIYF	TGTGCCAGCAGCCAAGATCAGAATTCCCCTGGAAACACCATATATTTT
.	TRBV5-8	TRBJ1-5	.	CASSSQTSRGQPQHF	TGTGCCAGCAGCTCTCAAACCAGTAGGGGCCAGCCCCAGCATTTT
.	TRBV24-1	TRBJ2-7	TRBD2	CATSDPRAGNYEQYF	TGTGCCACCAGTGACCCCCGAGCGGGGAATTACGAGCAGTACTTC
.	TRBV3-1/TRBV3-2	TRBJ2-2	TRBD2	CASSQGLAGDTGELFF	TGTGCCAGCAGCCAAGGACTAGCGGGCGACACCGGGGAGCTGTTTTTT
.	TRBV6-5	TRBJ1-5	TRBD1	CASSKRTGNGQPQHF	TGTGCCAGCAGTAAGCGGACAGGGAACGGGCAGCCCCAGCATTTT
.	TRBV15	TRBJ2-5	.	CATSEGGGSIETQYF	TGTGCCACCAGCGAGGGGGGGGGCTCGATCGAGACCCAGTACTTC
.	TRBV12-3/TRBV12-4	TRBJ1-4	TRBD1	CASSRGQGQKLFF	TGTGCCAGCAGCCGCGGACAGGGCCAAAAACTGTTTTTT
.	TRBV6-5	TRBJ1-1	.	CASSYGGREAFF	TGTGCCAGCAGTTATGGGGGCAGGGAAGCTTTCTTT
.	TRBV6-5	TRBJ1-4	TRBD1	CASSYFDRGQLFF	TGTGCCAGCAGTTACTTCGACAGGGGCCAACTGTTTTTT
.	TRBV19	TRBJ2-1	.	CASTSSGLGTGQFF	TGTGCCAGTACCTCATCCGGACTGGGAACGGGGCAGTTCTTC
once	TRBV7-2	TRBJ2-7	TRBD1	CASSLVNRGPYEQYF	TGTGCCAGCAGCTTAGTTAACAGGGGCCCCTACGAGCAGTACTTC
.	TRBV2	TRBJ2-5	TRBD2	CASSEGLAGGYQETQYF	TGTGCCAGCAGTGAGGGACTAGCGGGGGGGTACCAAGAGACCCAGTACTTC
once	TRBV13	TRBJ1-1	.	CASSHLAGGWMNTEAFF	TGTGCCAGCAGCCATTTGGCGGGGGGATGGATGAACACTGAAGCTTTCTTT
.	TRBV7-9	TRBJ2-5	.	CASSLAGETQYF	TGTGCCAGCAGCTTAGCGGGCGAGACCCAGTACTTC
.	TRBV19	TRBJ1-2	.	CASSIDLRNYGYTF	TGTGCCAGTAGTATAGATCTGCGGAACTATGGCTACACCTTC
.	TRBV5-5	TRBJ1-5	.	CASSLYYREAGNQPQHF	TGTGCCAGCAGCTTGTACTACAGGGAAGCTGGCAATCAGCCCCAGCATTTT
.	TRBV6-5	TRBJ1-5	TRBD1	CASSRDRGNQPQHF	TGTGCCAGCAGCCGGGACAGGGGAAATCAGCCCCAGCATTTT
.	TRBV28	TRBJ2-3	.	CASSLVSGTDTQYF	TGTGCCAGCAGTTTGGTCAGCGGCACAGATACGCAGTATTTT
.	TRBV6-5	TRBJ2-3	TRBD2	CASSSTGLAGGRTQYF	TGTGCCAGCAGTTCTACCGGACTAGCGGGGGGCAGGACGCAGTATTTT
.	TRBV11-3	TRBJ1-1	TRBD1	CASSAGQGLMNTEAFF	TGTGCCAGCAGCGCGGGACAGGGCCTCATGAACACTGAAGCTTTCTTT